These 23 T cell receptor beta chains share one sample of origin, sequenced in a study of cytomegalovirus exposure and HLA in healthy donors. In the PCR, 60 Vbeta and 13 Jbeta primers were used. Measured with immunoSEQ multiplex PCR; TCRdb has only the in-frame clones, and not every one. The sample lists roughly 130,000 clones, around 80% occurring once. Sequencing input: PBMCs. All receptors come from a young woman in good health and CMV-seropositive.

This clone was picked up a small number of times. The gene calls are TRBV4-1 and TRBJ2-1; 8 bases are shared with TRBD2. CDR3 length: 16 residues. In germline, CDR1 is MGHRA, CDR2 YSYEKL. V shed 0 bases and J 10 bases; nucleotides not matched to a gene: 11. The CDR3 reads CASSQDLAGGVREQFF. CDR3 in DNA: TGCGCCAGCAGCCAAGACCTGGCGGGGGGAGTACGGGAGCAGTTCTTC.

CDR3 sequence: CASSQEGTGRKQFF. DNA of the CDR3: TGCGCCAGCAGCCAGGAGGGTACCGGACGAAAGCAGTTCTTC. The V and J genes are TRBV4-1 and TRBJ2-1, with D perhaps matching TRBD2 (6 bases). The germline gives CDR1 MGHRA, CDR2 YSYEKL. V was cut by 3 bases and J by 11 bases, with 17 bases left in between. The length of the CDR3 is 14 residues.

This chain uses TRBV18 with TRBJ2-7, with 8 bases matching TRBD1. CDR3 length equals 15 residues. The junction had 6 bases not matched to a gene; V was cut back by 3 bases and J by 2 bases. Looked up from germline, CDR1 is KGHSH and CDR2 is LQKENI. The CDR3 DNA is TGTGCCAGCTCACCCCTACAGGGGGGACCCTACGAGCAGTACTTC. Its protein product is CASSPLQGGPYEQYF.

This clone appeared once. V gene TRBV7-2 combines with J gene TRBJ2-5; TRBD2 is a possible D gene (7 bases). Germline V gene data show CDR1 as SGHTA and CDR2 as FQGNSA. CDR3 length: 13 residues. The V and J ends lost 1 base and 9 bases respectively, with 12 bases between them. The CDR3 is CASSLEGGGAQYF. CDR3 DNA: TGTGCCAGCAGCTTAGAGGGAGGGGGGGCCCAGTACTTC.

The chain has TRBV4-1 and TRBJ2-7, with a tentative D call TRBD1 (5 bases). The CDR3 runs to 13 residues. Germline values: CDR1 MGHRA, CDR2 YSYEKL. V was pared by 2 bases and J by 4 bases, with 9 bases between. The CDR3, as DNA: TGCGCCAGCAGCCAACGGCAGGGTTACGAGCAGTACTTC. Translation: CASSQRQGYEQYF.

In DNA form, the CDR3 reads TGTGCCAGCACCGGAGCTGGGGGGGAGACCCAGTACTTC. Amino acids: CASTGAGGETQYF. V usage is TRBV5-6 and J usage is TRBJ2-5; D possibly corresponds to TRBD2 (6 bases). CDR3 length: 13 amino acids. V gave up 6 bases and J gave up 5 bases, with 14 bases separating them. Germline V CDR1 and CDR2: SGHDT, YYEEEE.

DNA for the CDR3: TGCGCCAGCAGCCCCGGCCCGCTGGGGGGCACTGAAGCTTTCTTT. It encodes CASSPGPLGGTEAFF. The chain has TRBV5-1 and TRBJ1-1; tentative D call: TRBD1 (5 bases). The germline V gene encodes CDR1 SGHRS and CDR2 YFSETQ. The CDR3 length is 15 residues. V gave up 4 bases and J gave up 4 bases, with 17 bases separating them. Filled out from reference TRBV5-1 and TRBJ1-1, the complete variable domain reads KAGVTQTPRYLIKTRGQQVTLSCSPISGHRSVSWYQQTPGQGLQFLFEYFSETQRNKGNFPGRFSGRQFSNSRSEMNVSTLELGDSALYLCASSPGPLGGTEAFFGQGTRLTVV.

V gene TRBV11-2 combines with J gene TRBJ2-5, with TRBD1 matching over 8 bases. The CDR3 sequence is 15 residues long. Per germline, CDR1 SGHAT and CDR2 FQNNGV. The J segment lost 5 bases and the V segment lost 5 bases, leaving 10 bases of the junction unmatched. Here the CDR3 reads CASSLGQGVVETQYF. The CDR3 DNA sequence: TGTGCCAGCAGCCTCGGACAGGGCGTTGTTGAGACCCAGTACTTC.

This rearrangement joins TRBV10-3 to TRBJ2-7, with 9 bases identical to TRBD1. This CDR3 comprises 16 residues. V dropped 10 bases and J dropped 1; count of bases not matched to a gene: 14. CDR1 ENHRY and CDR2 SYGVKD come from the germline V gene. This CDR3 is CATGPSGQGPSYEQYF. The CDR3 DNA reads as TGTGCCACTGGGCCCTCGGGACAGGGACCGTCCTACGAGCAGTACTTC.

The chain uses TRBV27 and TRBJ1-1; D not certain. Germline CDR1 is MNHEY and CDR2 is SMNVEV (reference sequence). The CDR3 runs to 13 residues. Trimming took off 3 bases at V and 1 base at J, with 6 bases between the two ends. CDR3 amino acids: CASSFRENTEAFF. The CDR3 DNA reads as TGTGCCAGCAGTTTTCGGGAGAACACTGAAGCTTTCTTT.

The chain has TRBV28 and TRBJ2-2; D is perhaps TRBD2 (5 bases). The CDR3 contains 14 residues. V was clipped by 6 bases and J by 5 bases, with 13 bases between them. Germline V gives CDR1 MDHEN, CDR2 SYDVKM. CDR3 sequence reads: CASRPGIGTGELFF. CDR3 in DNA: TGTGCCAGCAGACCCGGGATCGGGACCGGGGAGCTGTTTTTT.

CDR3 DNA sequence: TGTGCTAGTGGTTTGGGGGGGGGACAAGAGACCCAGTACTTC. Translation gives CASGLGGGQETQYF. This rearrangement joins TRBV12-5 to TRBJ2-5; 7 nucleotides line up with TRBD2. The junction had 1 base not matched to a gene; V was cut back by 1 base and J by 2 bases. CDR1 LGHNT and CDR2 FRNRAP come from the germline V gene. The CDR3 consists of 14 residues.

The CDR3 loop reads CASRTGINTEAFF. In DNA, the CDR3 is TGTGCCAGCAGAACAGGAATAAACACTGAAGCTTTCTTT. The chain has TRBV2 and TRBJ1-1; D is perhaps TRBD1 (5 bases). CDR1 and CDR2 (germline): SNHLY, FYNNEI. The CDR3 totals 13 residues. The ends were cut back, 6 bases at V and 2 bases at J, with 10 bases in the middle. Combining the CDR3 with reference TRBV2 and TRBJ1-1 gives the whole variable domain EPEVTQTPSHQVTQMGQEVILRCVPISNHLYFYWYRQILGQKVEFLVSFYNNEISEKSEIFDDQFSVERPDGSNFTLKIRSTKLEDSAMYFCASRTGINTEAFFGQGTRLTVV.

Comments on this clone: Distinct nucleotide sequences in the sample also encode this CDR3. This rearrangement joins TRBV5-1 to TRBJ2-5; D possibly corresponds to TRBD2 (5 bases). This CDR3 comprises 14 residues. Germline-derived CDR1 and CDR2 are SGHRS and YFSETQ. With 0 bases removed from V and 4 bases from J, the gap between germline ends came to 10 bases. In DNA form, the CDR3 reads TGCGCCAGCAGCTTGGGTGGAGGAGGAGAGACCCAGTACTTC. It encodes CASSLGGGGETQYF. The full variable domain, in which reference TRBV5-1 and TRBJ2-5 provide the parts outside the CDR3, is KAGVTQTPRYLIKTRGQQVTLSCSPISGHRSVSWYQQTPGQGLQFLFEYFSETQRNKGNFPGRFSGRQFSNSRSEMNVSTLELGDSALYLCASSLGGGGETQYFGPGTRLLVL.

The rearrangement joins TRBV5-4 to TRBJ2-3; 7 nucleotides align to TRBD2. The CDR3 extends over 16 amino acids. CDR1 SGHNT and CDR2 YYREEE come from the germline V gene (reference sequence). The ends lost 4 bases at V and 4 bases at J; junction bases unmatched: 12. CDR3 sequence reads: CASSHSGTTRPDTQYF. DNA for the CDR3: TGTGCCAGCAGCCACTCCGGGACTACCCGCCCAGATACGCAGTATTTT.

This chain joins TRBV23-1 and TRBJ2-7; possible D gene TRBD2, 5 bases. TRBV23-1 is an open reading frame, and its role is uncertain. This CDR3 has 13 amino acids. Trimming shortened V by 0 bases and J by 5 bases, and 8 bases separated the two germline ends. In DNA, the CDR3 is TGCGCCAGCAGTCAATCAGCGGAACACGAGCAGTACTTC. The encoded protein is CASSQSAEHEQYF.

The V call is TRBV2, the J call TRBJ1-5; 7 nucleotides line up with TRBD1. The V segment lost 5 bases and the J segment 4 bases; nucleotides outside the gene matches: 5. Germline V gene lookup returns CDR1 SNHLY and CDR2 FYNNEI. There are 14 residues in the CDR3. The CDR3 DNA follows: TGTGCCAGCAGTCACCAGGGGGAGAATCAGCCCCAGCATTTT. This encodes CASSHQGENQPQHF.

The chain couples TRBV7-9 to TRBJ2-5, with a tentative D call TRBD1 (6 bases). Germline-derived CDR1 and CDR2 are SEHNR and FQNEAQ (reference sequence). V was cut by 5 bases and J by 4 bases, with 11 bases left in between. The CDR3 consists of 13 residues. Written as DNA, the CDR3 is TGTGCCAGCAGCCCAGGGGCCGCAGAGACCCAGTACTTC. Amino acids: CASSPGAAETQYF.

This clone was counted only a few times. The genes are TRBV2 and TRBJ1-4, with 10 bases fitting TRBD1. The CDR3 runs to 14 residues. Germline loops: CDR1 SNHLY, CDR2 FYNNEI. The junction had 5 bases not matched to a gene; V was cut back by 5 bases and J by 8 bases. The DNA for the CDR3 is TGTGCCAGCAGTCGACAGGGGGCTTGGGAAAAACTGTTTTTT. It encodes CASSRQGAWEKLFF.

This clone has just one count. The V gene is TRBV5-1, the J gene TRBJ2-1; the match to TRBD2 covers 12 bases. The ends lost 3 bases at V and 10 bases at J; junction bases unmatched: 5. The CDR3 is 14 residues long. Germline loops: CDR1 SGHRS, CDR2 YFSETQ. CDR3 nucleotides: TGCGCCAGCAGCTCTAGCGGGGGGGCTTGGGAGCAGTTCTTC. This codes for CASSSSGGAWEQFF.

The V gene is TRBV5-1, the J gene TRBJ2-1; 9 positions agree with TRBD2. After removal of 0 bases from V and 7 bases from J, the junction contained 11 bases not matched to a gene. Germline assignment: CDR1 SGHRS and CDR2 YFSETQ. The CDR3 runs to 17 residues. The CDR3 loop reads CASSLAVGAGGGNEQFF. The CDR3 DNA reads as TGCGCCAGCAGCTTGGCCGTAGGAGCGGGGGGAGGGAATGAGCAGTTCTTC. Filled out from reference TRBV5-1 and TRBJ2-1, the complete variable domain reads KAGVTQTPRYLIKTRGQQVTLSCSPISGHRSVSWYQQTPGQGLQFLFEYFSETQRNKGNFPGRFSGRQFSNSRSEMNVSTLELGDSALYLCASSLAVGAGGGNEQFFGPGTRLTVL.

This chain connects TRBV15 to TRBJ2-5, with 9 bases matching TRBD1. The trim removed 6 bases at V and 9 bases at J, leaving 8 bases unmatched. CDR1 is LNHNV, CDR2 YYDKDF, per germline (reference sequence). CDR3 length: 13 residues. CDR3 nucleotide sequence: TGTGCCACCAGAAGGACAGGGGCTAGGTCCCAGTACTTC. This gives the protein CATRRTGARSQYF.

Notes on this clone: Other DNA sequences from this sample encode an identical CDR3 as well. CDR3 amino acids: CASSMGGTNGYTF. The DNA for the CDR3 is TGTGCCAGTAGTATGGGAGGGACTAATGGCTACACCTTC. The chain is built from TRBV19 and TRBJ1-2; tentative D call: TRBD1 (5 bases). The germline V gene encodes CDR1 LNHDA and CDR2 SQIVND (reference sequence). This CDR3 contains 13 residues. Trimming removed 3 bases from V and 6 bases from J, with 11 bases in between.